Presented here are 8 T cell receptor beta chains from one specimen sequenced in a study of T cells in severe cutaneous drug reactions. Sequenced patients had Stevens-Johnson syndrome or toxic epidermal necrolysis caused by carbamazepine. Libraries were made by iRepertoire multiplex PCR with TCR subtype-specific primers for bulk and single-cell sequencing. TCRdb reprocessed the multiplex PCR reads and stores each CDR3 protein as one record, lacking DNA. The sample has around 20,000 distinct CDR3 sequences. Specimen: PBMCs. These receptors were taken from a human donor with toxic epidermal necrolysis, a severe cutaneous drug reaction.

This rearrangement joins TRBV19 to TRBJ1-1. Germline CDR1 is LNHDA and CDR2 is SQIVND (reference sequence). The CDR3 runs to 15 residues. The CDR3 reads CASSMVRHANTEAFF. The whole variable domain, remainder taken from reference TRBV19 and TRBJ1-1, is DGGITQSPKYLFRKEGQNVTLSCEQNLNHDAMYWYRQDPGQGLRLIYYSQIVNDFQKGDIAEGYSVSREKKESFPLTVTSAQKNPTAFYLCASSMVRHANTEAFFGQGTRLTVV.

The chain is built from TRBV14 and TRBJ2-2; the TRBD2 assignment by TCRdb is unverifiable without DNA. Germline-derived CDR1 and CDR2 are SGHDN and FVKESK. There are 14 residues in the CDR3. CDR3: CASNRAGGIGELFF.

The gene calls are TRBV19 and TRBJ1-1. This CDR3 spans 13 amino acids. Germline CDR1 and CDR2: LNHDA and SQIVND (reference sequence). The CDR3 reads CASSMGPNTEAFF.

The chain links TRBV29-1 to TRBJ1-3; TCRdb returns TRBD1, unconfirmable since there is no DNA. The CDR3 totals 14 residues. In germline, CDR1 is SQVTM, CDR2 ANQGSEA. CDR3 amino acids: CSVERGKTGNTIYF.

The CDR3 loop is CASSNGRRVAGELFF. V and J are TRBV28 and TRBJ2-2; TCRdb lists TRBD2, though no DNA is available to test this call. Germline CDR1 and CDR2: MDHEN and SYDVKM. The CDR3 has 15 residues. Full variable domain (outside the CDR3, taken from reference TRBV28 and TRBJ2-2): DVKVTQSSRYLVKRTGEKVFLECVQDMDHENMFWYRQDPGLGLRLIYFSYDVKMKEKGDIPEGYSVSREKKERFSLILESASTNQTSMYLCASSNGRRVAGELFFGEGSRLTVL.

The chain recombines TRBV4-3 with TRBJ2-7; the TCRdb call, TRBD2, lacks DNA for checking. Germline V CDR1 and CDR2: LGHNA, YSLEER. The CDR3 is 14 residues long. CDR3 sequence: CASSSGAGAYEQYF.

CDR3 sequence: CSAGGGTGQLTQYF. The chain recombines TRBV20-1 with TRBJ2-3; checking the TCRdb D call of TRBD1 is not possible without DNA. Germline assignment: CDR1 DFQATT and CDR2 SNEGSKA (reference sequence). There are 14 residues in the CDR3.

The chain combines TRBV19 with TRBJ1-5; TCRdb lists TRBD1, though no DNA is available to test this call. The CDR3 is 15 residues long. CDR1 is LNHDA and CDR2 is SQIVND in the germline V gene (reference sequence). CDR3: CASSEDRGSNQPQHF.